The 27 T cell receptor beta chains below come from one sample, sequenced in a study of blood T cell repertoires in COVID-19. Profiled with immunoSEQ multiplex PCR; TCRdb holds only in-frame clones, not every one. The repertoire holds 210,000 or so clones, with 81% as singletons. Material: PBMCs or T cells enriched from blood (not recorded which). Every receptor here comes from a woman between 45 and 65 years old with acute COVID-19.

The rearrangement links TRBV14 to TRBJ1-3, with D unresolved. The length of the CDR3 is 12 residues. Looked up from germline, CDR1 is SGHDN and CDR2 is FVKESK. With 2 bases removed from V and 4 bases from J, the gap between germline ends came to 3 bases. CDR3 protein: CASSQSGNTIYF. Written as DNA, the CDR3 is TGTGCCAGCAGCCAAAGCGGAAACACCATATATTTT.

This clone was seen a single time. The chain recombines TRBV5-5 with TRBJ1-5, with D uncertain. This CDR3 is built from 15 residues. The germline V gene has CDR1 SGHKS and CDR2 YYEKEE (reference sequence). V was pared by 2 bases and J by 2 bases, with 11 bases between. The CDR3 DNA reads TGTGCCAGCAGCTTCTCCCCACTAGGCAATCAGCCCCAGCATTTT. Protein sequence: CASSFSPLGNQPQHF.

The V and J genes are TRBV12-3 or TRBV12-4 and TRBJ2-1, with D unclear. The CDR3 contains 12 residues. V lost 5 bases and J 4 bases, leaving 6 bases between the germline ends. CDR3 loop: CASSLRYNEQFF. In nucleotides, the CDR3 is TGTGCCAGCAGTCTCAGATACAATGAGCAGTTCTTC.

Regarding this clone: One junction end does not reproduce the germline sequence, and a read error may be involved. The V gene is TRBV11-3, the J gene TRBJ1-1; possibly TRBD1 for D (5 bases). CDR3 length: 14 residues. CDR1 is SGHNT, CDR2 YENEEA, per germline. The CDR3 region has the DNA TGTGCCAGCAGCCTAGACACCAGGGACACTGAAGCTTTCTTT. Protein: CASSLDTRDTEAFF. Variable domain in full (rest from reference TRBV11-3 and TRBJ1-1): EAGVVQSPRYKIIEKKQPVAFWCNPISGHNTLYWYLQNLGQGPELLIRYENEEAVDDSQLPKDRFSAERLKGVDSTLKIQPAELGDSAVYLCASSLDTRDTEAFFGQGTRLTVV.

The genes are TRBV28 and TRBJ1-2, with 7 bases that match TRBD1. The CDR3 runs 13 residues. CDR1 is MDHEN, CDR2 SYDVKM, per germline. Germline trimming cut 5 bases from V and 4 bases from J; bases unmatched to any gene: 4. CDR3 loop: CASSIQGSYGYTF. The CDR3 DNA sequence: TGTGCCAGCAGTATACAGGGGAGCTATGGCTACACCTTC.

This clone has a single count. V and J are TRBV28 and TRBJ2-2, with 10 nucleotides matching TRBD2. The CDR3 extends over 15 amino acids. The germline CDR1 and CDR2 sequences are MDHEN and SYDVKM. The junction had 2 bases not matched to a gene; V was cut back by 7 bases and J by 0 bases. CDR3 sequence (DNA): TGTGCCAGCAATAGCGGGGGGCCGAACACCGGGGAGCTGTTTTTT. This codes for CASNSGGPNTGELFF.

The V call is TRBV6-2 or TRBV6-3, the J call TRBJ1-5; 7 bases line up with TRBD1. The CDR3 extends over 16 amino acids. The junction had 7 bases not matched to a gene; V was cut back by 5 bases and J by 0 bases. Per the germline V gene, CDR1 is MNHEY and CDR2 is SVGEGT. The CDR3, as DNA: TGTGCCAGCAGTAACAACAGGGGTCATAGCAATCAGCCCCAGCATTTT. Amino acids: CASSNNRGHSNQPQHF.

The chain employs TRBV28 and TRBJ2-7, with TRBD1 matching over 9 bases. J lost 1 base, V lost 6 bases, and 7 bases had no gene match. Germline CDR1 MDHEN, CDR2 SYDVKM. The CDR3 totals 15 residues. The CDR3 nucleotides are TGTGCCAGCAGCCGCGCCGGGACAGGGTCCTACGAGCAGTACTTC. The encoded protein is CASSRAGTGSYEQYF.

V gene TRBV28 combines with J gene TRBJ1-6, with 12 bases that match TRBD1. The germline gives CDR1 MDHEN, CDR2 SYDVKM. This CDR3 contains 16 residues. Trimming took 6 bases from V and 16 from J; bases not matched to a gene: 16. The CDR3 protein is CASSQTGGQGAGALHF. CDR3 sequence (DNA): TGTGCCAGCAGCCAGACCGGGGGACAGGGGGCGGGGGCTCTCCACTTT.

In regard to this clone: At the DNA level, this CDR3 is encoded by other sequences in the same sample as well. The chain carries TRBV18 and TRBJ2-7; 8 nucleotides agree with TRBD1. The germline V gene encodes CDR1 KGHSH and CDR2 LQKENI. There are 15 residues in the CDR3. Trimming at V came to 6 bases and at J to 0 bases, leaving 7 bases not matched to a gene. For the CDR3, the DNA is TGTGCCAGCTCCCTCCCCGGACAGGGCTCCTACGAGCAGTACTTC. This gives the protein CASSLPGQGSYEQYF.

The chain joins TRBV6-5 to TRBJ2-2, with 7 bases lining up with TRBD1. V shed 5 bases, J shed 8 bases, and the junction held 8 bases outside the gene matches. The CDR3 is 14 amino acids. Germline V gene lookup returns CDR1 MNHEY and CDR2 SVGAGI. The CDR3 reads CASSTRQGSGELFF. The CDR3 nucleotides read TGTGCCAGCAGTACCAGACAGGGCTCGGGGGAGCTGTTTTTT.

The rearrangement uses TRBV6-2 or TRBV6-3 and TRBJ1-3; 7 bases fit TRBD1. The V segment lost 2 bases and the J segment 4 bases; nucleotides outside the gene matches: 5. This CDR3 is 15 amino acids long. The germline gives CDR1 MNHEY, CDR2 SVGEGT. The CDR3 DNA reads as TGTGCCAGCAGTTACCCCGGGACAGTCGGAAACACCATATATTTT. It yields the protein CASSYPGTVGNTIYF.

The sample holds a few counts of this clone. This rearrangement joins TRBV7-9 to TRBJ1-2; TRBD1 is a possible D gene (5 bases). The CDR3 extends over 15 amino acids. Trimming took off 5 bases at V and 8 bases at J, with 21 bases between the two ends. Germline assignment: CDR1 SEHNR and CDR2 FQNEAQ (reference sequence). The CDR3 region is CASSPGAPGWSGYTF. CDR3 nucleotide sequence: TGTGCCAGCAGCCCCGGAGCCCCAGGGTGGTCGGGCTACACCTTC.

This sequence joins TRBV28 and TRBJ2-1, with TRBD2 as a possible D gene (5 bases). Trimming took off 6 bases at V and 12 bases at J, with 12 bases between the two ends. The CDR3 has 11 amino acids. Looked up from germline, CDR1 is MDHEN and CDR2 is SYDVKM. The CDR3 sequence is CASSKTGGQFF. CDR3 coding DNA: TGTGCCAGCAGCAAAACCGGAGGGCAGTTCTTC.

The chain carries TRBV9 and TRBJ2-6; TRBD2 matches at 9 bases. CDR3 size: 18 residues. Looked up from germline, CDR1 is SGDLS and CDR2 is YYNGEE. Trimming took 0 bases from V and 4 from J; bases not matched to a gene: 8. CDR3 nucleotides: TGTGCCAGCAGCGTAGTCGGCGGGGGGGCCTCAGGGGCCAACGTCCTGACTTTC. It translates to CASSVVGGGASGANVLTF.

This sequence joins TRBV9 and TRBJ2-5; possible D gene TRBD2, 7 bases. CDR1 SGDLS and CDR2 YYNGEE come from the germline V gene. CDR3 length equals 16 residues. The V gene lost 0 bases and the J gene lost 7 bases, with 19 bases spanning the gap. The CDR3: CASSVGGTGGSGTQYF. The CDR3 DNA reads as TGTGCCAGCAGCGTAGGAGGGACGGGGGGCTCAGGGACCCAGTACTTC.

The chain recombines TRBV10-3 with TRBJ2-7; tentative D call: TRBD1 (6 bases). The V and J ends lost 3 bases and 1 base respectively, with 13 bases between them. This CDR3 comprises 15 residues. Germline CDR1 and CDR2: ENHRY and SYGVKD. The CDR3 nucleotides read TGTGCCATCAGTGATCCGGGACACCCATCCTACGAGCAGTACTTC. Its translation is CAISDPGHPSYEQYF.

The gene calls are TRBV28 and TRBJ2-1; 9 positions match TRBD2. The germline gives CDR1 MDHEN, CDR2 SYDVKM. V trimming: 7 bases; J trimming: 6 bases; junction bases outside the gene matches: 4. The length of the CDR3 is 13 residues. CDR3: CASTTSGLNEQFF. The CDR3 nucleotides are TGTGCCAGCACGACTAGCGGACTCAATGAGCAGTTCTTC.

The V and J genes are TRBV6-6 and TRBJ2-2; perhaps TRBD1 as D (6 bases). Deletions cut 6 bases from V and 6 bases from J, with 17 bases between. The CDR3 length is 15 residues. In germline, CDR1 is MNHNY, CDR2 SVGAGI (reference sequence). In DNA, the CDR3 is TGTGCCAGCAGCCCCCCTCGAGGGGGTGCCGGGGAGCTGTTTTTT. It encodes CASSPPRGGAGELFF.

This clone was counted a few times. The chain couples TRBV27 to TRBJ1-5; a possible D gene is TRBD1 (6 bases). V dropped 5 bases and J dropped 7 bases, with 15 bases sitting between them. This CDR3 spans 14 amino acids. CDR1 and CDR2 from the germline V gene are MNHEY and SMNVEV (reference sequence). Written as DNA, the CDR3 is TGTGCCAGCAGTATCGGGGGGGGCGGGCAGCCCCAGCATTTT. Its protein is CASSIGGGGQPQHF.

The rearrangement links TRBV7-2 to TRBJ2-5; TRBD2 matches 12 bases. Germline loops: CDR1 SGHTA, CDR2 FQGNSA. V lost 5 bases, J lost 3 bases, and 7 bases stayed unmatched. This CDR3 has 16 amino acids. DNA of the CDR3: TGTGCCAGCAGCCGGGGACTAGCGGGTAGAAAAGAGACCCAGTACTTC. Translated: CASSRGLAGRKETQYF.

CDR3 in amino acids: CASSPMDNTPYEQYF. CDR3 DNA sequence: TGCGCCAGCAGCCCGATGGACAATACCCCCTACGAGCAGTACTTC. V and J are TRBV5-1 and TRBJ2-7, with D perhaps TRBD1 (5 bases). CDR3 size: 15 residues. The germline V gene has CDR1 SGHRS and CDR2 YFSETQ. V lost 4 bases, J lost 2 bases, and 16 bases lay in between.

The chain joins TRBV19 to TRBJ2-2; 9 bases agree with TRBD1. Germline V gene data show CDR1 as LNHDA and CDR2 as SQIVND (reference sequence). J lost 2 bases, V lost 5 bases, and 12 bases had no gene match. The CDR3 runs 18 residues. CDR3 protein: CASSASTGGASNTGELFF. CDR3 DNA: TGTGCCAGTAGTGCTTCCACAGGGGGCGCGTCAAACACCGGGGAGCTGTTTTTT.

This clone was detected only a few times. The V call is TRBV19, the J call TRBJ2-7; 7 bases are a match to TRBD1. The ends lost 4 bases at V and 7 bases at J; junction bases unmatched: 13. The CDR3 covers 15 residues. Germline CDR1 LNHDA, CDR2 SQIVND (reference sequence). CDR3 DNA sequence: TGTGCCAGTAGTACCCGACAGGGACCTTCGGGGGAGCAGTACTTC. Amino acid sequence: CASSTRQGPSGEQYF.

The chain combines TRBV10-3 with TRBJ1-2; D might be TRBD1 (5 bases). This CDR3 region has 12 residues. V was cut by 4 bases and J by 7 bases, with 10 bases left in between. CDR1 and CDR2 from the germline V gene are ENHRY and SYGVKD. This chain's CDR3 is CAISGQGFGYTF. The CDR3 nucleotides read TGTGCCATCAGTGGCCAGGGATTTGGCTACACCTTC.

The rearrangement links TRBV28 to TRBJ2-1, with 8 nucleotides matching TRBD2. Unmatched junction bases numbered 16, after V lost 6 bases and J lost 9 bases. Germline values: CDR1 MDHEN, CDR2 SYDVKM. The CDR3 is 16 amino acids. CDR3 sequence: CASSPPRAGGRSEQFF. The DNA for the CDR3 is TGTGCCAGCAGCCCCCCACGGGCGGGGGGTCGGAGTGAGCAGTTCTTC.

The chain recombines TRBV21-1 with TRBJ1-2; the table's D call TRBD1 went unverified against the DNA. TRBV21-1 is a pseudogene. The CDR3 is 14 residues long. As DNA, the CDR3 is TGTGCCAGCAGCCCTGCGGACAGGGGTTATTGCTACACCTTC. This codes for CASSPADRGYCYTF.